A selection of T cell receptor beta chains follows, all from one sample in a study of cytomegalovirus exposure and HLA in healthy donors. Assay: immunoSEQ multiplex PCR; the TCRdb copy retains only in-frame clones and omits some. The data contain 150,000 to 200,000 clones, roughly 79% of them seen just once; the ten biggest clones take up 1.5% to 1.9%. The sequencing input was PBMCs. Receptors originate from a man aged 35 to 55 in good health and CMV-seronegative. Both conserved end residues are part of each CDR3. The order of the fields is D gene, V gene, J gene, clone size, CDR3 protein, CDR3 DNA. D genes are given only for firm matches. Only part of the rows carry a size: once, few, many, or a class if the clone is expanded.

>-|TRBV27|TRBJ1-5|-
CASSKQGMGDQPQHF
TGTGCCAGCAGCAAACAGGGTATGGGCGATCAGCCCCAGCATTTT
>-|TRBV5-1|TRBJ2-2|-
CASRGPDGELFF
TGCGCCAGCAGGGGGCCGGACGGGGAGCTGTTTTTT
>TRBD1|TRBV6-6|TRBJ2-7|few
CASTTGQGTAYEQYF
TGTGCCAGCACCACCGGACAGGGGACAGCCTACGAGCAGTACTTC
>-|TRBV18|TRBJ2-5|-
CASSPDTFRETQYF
TGTGCCAGCTCACCTGACACCTTCAGGGAGACCCAGTACTTC
>TRBD1|TRBV4-2|TRBJ2-5|-
CASSQGDRDQETQYF
TGTGCCAGCAGCCAAGGGGACAGGGATCAAGAGACCCAGTACTTC
>-|TRBV4-1|TRBJ2-3|-
CASSQAGFIDTQYF
TGCGCCAGCAGCCAAGCGGGTTTTATAGATACGCAGTATTTT
>TRBD1|TRBV28|TRBJ2-1|-
CASSIPGQGAYEQFF
TGTGCCAGCAGTATACCGGGACAGGGGGCTTATGAGCAGTTCTTC
>-|TRBV2|TRBJ1-2|-
CASRLSSGSIYGYTF
TGTGCCAGCAGGCTTTCTTCTGGCTCGATCTATGGCTACACCTTC
>TRBD1|TRBV28|TRBJ1-2|-
CASSPAGTANYGYTF
TGTGCCAGCAGTCCTGCCGGGACAGCTAACTATGGCTACACCTTC
>TRBD2|TRBV27|TRBJ2-5|-
CASSPSGLAGVWETQYF
TGTGCCAGCAGCCCAAGCGGACTAGCGGGAGTCTGGGAGACCCAGTACTTC
>-|TRBV19|TRBJ1-5|once
CAGLGEGTKGESQPQHF
TGTGCCGGACTAGGTGAAGGGACAAAGGGCGAAAGTCAGCCCCAGCATTTT
>-|TRBV7-3|TRBJ2-4|few
CASSSDPGNSQYF
TGTGCCAGCAGCTCGGACCCGGGGAACAGTCAGTACTTC
>TRBD2|TRBV7-3|TRBJ2-2|-
CASSYGGDSGGELFF
TGTGCCAGCAGCTACGGGGGGGATAGCGGCGGGGAGCTGTTTTTT
>TRBD1|TRBV7-3|TRBJ1-1|-
CASSYCRGMNTEAFF
TGTGCCAGCAGCTATTGCAGGGGGATGAACACTGAAGCTTTCTTT
>-|TRBV5-6|TRBJ1-4|once
CASSSTGATNEKLFF
TGTGCCAGCAGCTCGACAGGAGCAACTAATGAAAAACTGTTTTTT
>-|TRBV28|TRBJ2-2|-
CASTLAANTGELFF
TGTGCCAGCACTTTAGCAGCGAACACCGGGGAGCTGTTTTTT
>TRBD2|TRBV5-1|TRBJ2-1|-
CASSVLAGSTYNEQFF
TGCGCCAGCAGCGTGTTAGCGGGATCGACCTACAATGAGCAGTTCTTC
>-|TRBV6-6|TRBJ2-1|-
CASSPPGDEQFF
TGTGCCAGCAGTCCCCCCGGGGATGAGCAGTTCTTC
>-|TRBV15|TRBJ1-2|few
CATSRASIGVRGYTF
TGTGCCACCAGCAGAGCTTCCATCGGGGTGCGCGGCTACACCTTC
>TRBD1|TRBV6-5|TRBJ1-2|few
CASSPGQGGIGGYTF
TGTGCCAGCAGCCCTGGACAGGGAGGAATCGGTGGCTACACCTTC
>-|TRBV7-8|TRBJ1-1|once
CASSHSGRGNTEAFF
TGTGCCAGCAGCCATAGTGGCAGGGGGAACACTGAAGCTTTCTTT
>TRBD1|TRBV28|TRBJ1-4|-
CASSSPGTGGEKLFF
TGTGCCAGCAGTTCTCCAGGGACAGGGGGCGAAAAACTGTTTTTT
>TRBD1|TRBV11-2|TRBJ1-1|-
CASSSPGQGVRTEAFF
TGTGCCAGCAGCTCGCCGGGACAGGGGGTCCGAACTGAAGCTTTCTTT
>TRBD2|TRBV5-1|TRBJ2-5|-
CASCSSGGGETQYF
TGCGCCAGCTGTTCTAGCGGGGGGGGAGAGACCCAGTACTTC
>TRBD1|TRBV28|TRBJ2-2|-
CASSLQGALSITGELFF
TGTGCCAGCAGTTTACAGGGGGCGCTTAGTATCACCGGGGAGCTGTTTTTT
>TRBD2|TRBV7-9|TRBJ2-7|-
CSSSLPGTGGAYEQYF
TGTTCCAGCAGCTTACCGGGGACCGGGGGGGCTTACGAGCAGTACTTC
>-|TRBV12-2|TRBJ2-7|-
CASRSIIHQYF
TGTGCAAGTCGCTCGATCATACACCAGTACTTC
>TRBD2|TRBV7-2|TRBJ2-2|-
CASSPIAGVRAGELFF
TGTGCCAGCAGCCCCATAGCGGGGGTGCGGGCCGGGGAGCTGTTTTTT
>TRBD2|TRBV5-1|TRBJ2-3|-
CASSPQAGAVTDTQYF
TGCGCCAGCAGCCCTCAAGCGGGAGCGGTCACAGATACGCAGTATTTT
>-|TRBV9|TRBJ2-2|-
CASSVAGTTNTGELFF
TGTGCCAGCAGCGTAGCCGGGACAACGAACACCGGGGAGCTGTTTTTT
>-|TRBV11-2|TRBJ2-3|-
CASSLERVTQYF
TGTGCCAGCAGCTTAGAGCGCGTAACGCAGTATTTT
>-|TRBV2|TRBJ2-1|few
CASRSRDTAYNEQFF
TGTGCCAGCAGATCCCGGGACACCGCGTACAATGAGCAGTTCTTC
>TRBD1|TRBV7-2|TRBJ1-1|-
CASSAPTGVLTEAFF
TGTGCCAGCAGCGCCCCGACAGGGGTGCTCACTGAAGCTTTCTTT
>-|TRBV6-6|TRBJ1-2|-
CASSYQGNYGYTF
TGTGCCAGCAGTTACCAGGGAAACTATGGCTACACCTTC
>TRBD1|TRBV25-1|TRBJ1-1|-
CASSPQTGGNAFF
TGTGCCAGCAGTCCCCAGACAGGGGGTAACGCTTTCTTT
>TRBD1|TRBV18|TRBJ2-7|-
CASTLTGVSYEQYF
TGTGCCAGCACCCTGACAGGGGTTTCCTACGAGCAGTACTTC
>-|TRBV27|TRBJ2-3|-
CASSPIPPPDTQYF
TGTGCCAGCAGTCCTATTCCCCCCCCAGATACGCAGTATTTT
>TRBD1|TRBV28|TRBJ1-1|-
CASGGTGANTEAFF
TGTGCCAGCGGAGGGACAGGGGCGAACACTGAAGCTTTCTTT
>-|TRBV6-5|TRBJ1-1|-
CASRSPGDTEAFF
TGTGCCAGCAGGTCTCCGGGTGACACTGAAGCTTTCTTT
>TRBD1|TRBV2|TRBJ1-5|-
CASRLSTGSTNQPQHF
TGTGCCAGCAGGCTATCGACAGGGAGTACCAATCAGCCCCAGCATTTT
>-|TRBV25-1|TRBJ1-5|-
CASSRDSNQPQHF
TGTGCCAGCAGCCGGGATAGCAATCAGCCCCAGCATTTT
>-|TRBV18|TRBJ1-2|-
CASSPGSLTSNYGYTF
TGTGCCAGCTCACCGGGCAGCCTCACTTCTAACTATGGCTACACCTTC
>TRBD2|TRBV7-9|TRBJ2-5|-
CSSSSGGLAAETQYF
TGTTCCAGCAGCTCGGGGGGACTAGCGGCAGAGACCCAGTACTTC
>TRBD1|TRBV9|TRBJ2-3|-
CASSDRDRRTDTQYF
TGTGCCAGCAGCGACCGGGACAGACGCACAGATACGCAGTATTTT